This T cell receptor beta chain was observed in a study of cytomegalovirus exposure and HLA in healthy donors. General study points: In a later analysis, specific HLA alleles were associated with more than 15,000 TCR beta sequences at a 0.05 false discovery rate. It was reported that the classifier diagnosed cytomegalovirus status with high specificity and sensitivity in both the original and validation cohorts.

Worth noting for this clone: Its antigen is not identified.

The study ran its PCR with 60 Vbeta and 13 Jbeta primers. Clones were sequenced by immunoSEQ multiplex PCR, and TCRdb holds only the in-frame ones, with some missing. The table shows under 200,000 clones, with around 80% occurring only once. J gave up 4 bases and V 7 bases, and 17 bases lay outside the gene matches. The germline V gene encodes CDR1 SNHLY and CDR2 FYNNEI. The CDR3 sequence is 17 residues long. The V and J genes are TRBV2 and TRBJ2-5; 8 bases line up with TRBD2. Sequencing input: PBMCs. This TCR was sampled from a male donor in good health and CMV-seronegative. The CDR3 nucleotides are TGTGCCAGCAATGGGGCTCGAGGGAGCGGGAGAACAGAGACCCAGTACTTC. Encoded protein: CASNGARGSGRTETQYF.